The source of this T cell receptor (beta chain) is a study of cytomegalovirus exposure and HLA in healthy donors. Overall study results and limits: Upon later analysis, TCR association rates were observed to vary by HLA locus, being highest for DRB1 and lowest for HLA-C.

This CDR3 has 16 amino acids. Per the germline V gene, CDR1 is SGDLS and CDR2 is YYNGEE. V was pared by 1 base and J by 1 base, with 1 base of the junction left unmatched. For this clone: What it binds is not known.

The study ran its PCR with 60 Vbeta and 13 Jbeta primers. The assay was immunoSEQ multiplex PCR, and TCRdb's table has in-frame clones only and misses some. The sample has approximately 180,000 clones, about 81% seen once; the top ten hold about 1.8%. The sample was PBMCs. This TCR was sampled from a man aged 18 to 30 in good health and CMV-seronegative. The chain carries TRBV9 and TRBJ2-2; the match to TRBD2 covers 10 bases. The CDR3 region is CASSVRTSGNTGELFF. In DNA, the CDR3 is TGTGCCAGCAGCGTACGGACTAGCGGGAACACCGGGGAGCTGTTTTTT.